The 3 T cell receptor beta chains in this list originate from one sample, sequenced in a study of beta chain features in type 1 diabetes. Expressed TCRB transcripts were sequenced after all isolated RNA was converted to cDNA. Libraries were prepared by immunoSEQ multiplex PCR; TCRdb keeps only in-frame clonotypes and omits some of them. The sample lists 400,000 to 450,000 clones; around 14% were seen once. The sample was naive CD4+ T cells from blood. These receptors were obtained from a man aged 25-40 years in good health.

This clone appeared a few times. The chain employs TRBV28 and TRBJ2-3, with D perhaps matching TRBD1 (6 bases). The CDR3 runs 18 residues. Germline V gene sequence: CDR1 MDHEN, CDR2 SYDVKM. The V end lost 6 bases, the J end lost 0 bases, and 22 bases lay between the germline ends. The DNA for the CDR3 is TGTGCCAGCAGGCTGGGAACCAGGACAGAAACTAGCACAGATACGCAGTATTTT. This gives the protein CASRLGTRTETSTDTQYF.

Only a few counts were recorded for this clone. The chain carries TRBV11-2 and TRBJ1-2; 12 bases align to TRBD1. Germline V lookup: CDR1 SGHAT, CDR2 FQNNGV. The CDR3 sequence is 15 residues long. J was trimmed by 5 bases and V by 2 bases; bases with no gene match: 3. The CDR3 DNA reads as TGTGCCAGCAGCTTACCGGGACAGGGGGCTTATGGCTACACCTTC. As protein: CASSLPGQGAYGYTF.

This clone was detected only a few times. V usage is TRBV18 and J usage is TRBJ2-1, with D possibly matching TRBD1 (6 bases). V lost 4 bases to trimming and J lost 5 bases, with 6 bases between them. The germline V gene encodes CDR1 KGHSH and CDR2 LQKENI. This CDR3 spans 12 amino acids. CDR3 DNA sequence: TGTGCCAGCTCACGGGACAACAATGAGCAGTTCTTC. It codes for CASSRDNNEQFF.